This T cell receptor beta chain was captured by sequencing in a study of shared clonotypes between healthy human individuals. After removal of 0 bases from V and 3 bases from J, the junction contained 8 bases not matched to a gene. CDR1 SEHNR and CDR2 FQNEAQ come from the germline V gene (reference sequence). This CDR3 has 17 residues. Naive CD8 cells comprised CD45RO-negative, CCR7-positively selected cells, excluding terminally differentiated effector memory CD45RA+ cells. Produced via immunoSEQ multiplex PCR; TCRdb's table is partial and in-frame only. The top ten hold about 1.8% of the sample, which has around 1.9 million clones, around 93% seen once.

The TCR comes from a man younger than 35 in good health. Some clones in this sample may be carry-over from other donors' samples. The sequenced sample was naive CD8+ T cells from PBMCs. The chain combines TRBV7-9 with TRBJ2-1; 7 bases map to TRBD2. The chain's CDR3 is CASSLAVRGGIYNEQFF. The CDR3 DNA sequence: TGTGCCAGCAGCTTAGCAGTCCGCGGGGGAATCTACAATGAGCAGTTCTTC.